The 18 T cell receptor beta chains below all came from one sample that was sequenced in a study of metastatic and nonmetastatic thyroid tumors. All patients were treatment-naive before thyroid surgery. TCRdb re-processed the PCR reads through MiXCR. The table has tens of thousands of clones, around 13% seen once. The source material was blood. The receptors were gathered from a female donor with papillary thyroid cancer or a benign thyroid nodule (not recorded which). Some clones in this sample may be carry-over from other donors' samples.

This clone was recorded at least ten times. The rearrangement links TRBV19 to TRBJ1-5; D is perhaps TRBD1 (5 bases). V was pared by 4 bases and J by 0 bases, with 10 bases between. Germline lookup yields CDR1 LNHDA and CDR2 SQIVND (reference sequence). There are 15 residues in the CDR3. The CDR3 DNA reads as TGTGCCAGTAGTAACAGGAGATATAGCAATCAGCCCCAGCATTTT. Encoded protein: CASSNRRYSNQPQHF. The entire variable domain, with the rest obtained from reference TRBV19 and TRBJ1-5, is as follows: DGGITQSPKYLFRKEGQNVTLSCEQNLNHDAMYWYRQDPGQGLRLIYYSQIVNDFQKGDIAEGYSVSREKKESFPLTVTSAQKNPTAFYLCASSNRRYSNQPQHFGDGTRLSIL.

This clone has a count of ten or more. This chain connects TRBV20-1 to TRBJ2-5; TRBD1 aligns across 8 bases. J lost 1 base, V lost 5 bases, and 3 bases had no gene match. CDR3 size: 13 residues. CDR1 is DFQATT, CDR2 SNEGSKA, per germline (reference sequence). The CDR3: CSAYGQGQETQYF. CDR3 nucleotides: TGCAGTGCTTACGGACAGGGCCAAGAGACCCAGTACTTC.

This clone was seen many times. This chain uses TRBV4-1 with TRBJ2-6; maybe TRBD1 (6 bases). The CDR3 runs 18 residues. Germline CDR1 MGHRA, CDR2 YSYEKL. Trimming pared 0 bases from V and 2 bases from J, leaving 14 bases between. CDR3 sequence: CASSQDAAGAPGANVLTF. The CDR3 region has the DNA TGCGCCAGCAGCCAAGATGCCGCAGGGGCCCCTGGGGCCAACGTCCTGACTTTC.

There are many counts of this clone. The V call is TRBV6-2 or TRBV6-3, the J call TRBJ2-7; no clear D gene. The V end was cut by 5 bases, the J end by 5 bases, with 10 bases between. The germline gives CDR1 MNHEY, CDR2 SVGEGT. CDR3 length: 12 amino acids. Written as DNA, the CDR3 is TGTGCCAGCAGTCGGACGAAGAACGAGCAGTACTTC. Protein sequence: CASSRTKNEQYF.

Points on this clone: A single base separates this from a much larger clone, so it may be a read error. At the DNA level, this CDR3 is encoded by other sequences in the same sample as well. The chain is built from TRBV5-1 and TRBJ2-1; 9 bases match TRBD2. CDR3 size: 15 residues. After removal of 5 bases from V and 10 bases from J, the junction contained 13 bases not matched to a gene. Germline values: CDR1 SGHRS, CDR2 YFSETQ. Written as DNA, the CDR3 is TGCGCCAGCAGTATTCATAGCGGGAGAGGGGGCGAGCAGTTCTTC. Translated, it gives CASSIHSGRGGEQFF.

Ten or more counts support this clone. V gene TRBV6-2 or TRBV6-3 combines with J gene TRBJ2-3, with 12 bases that match TRBD2. The CDR3 has 15 residues. Germline CDR1 and CDR2: MNHEY and SVGEGT. After removal of 2 bases from V and 4 bases from J, the junction contained 1 base not matched to a gene. The CDR3 coding sequence is TGTGCCAGCAGTTACCTAGCGGGAGGGGCAGATACGCAGTATTTT. Protein: CASSYLAGGADTQYF.

This clone was seen at least ten times. The chain is built from TRBV4-2 and TRBJ1-6; D call uncertain. Germline CDR1 is LGHNA and CDR2 is YNFKEQ. This CDR3 region has 15 residues. Trimming stripped 1 base from V and 9 bases from J, with 13 bases between. The CDR3 is CASSQGELLGSPLHF. CDR3 DNA: TGTGCCAGCAGCCAAGGCGAGCTCCTAGGTTCACCCCTCCACTTT.

This clone was recorded many times. This rearrangement joins TRBV5-1 to TRBJ2-1; possibly TRBD2 for D (6 bases). Germline CDR1 is SGHRS and CDR2 is YFSETQ. The CDR3 is made up of 14 amino acids. CDR3 region: CAKKGTPTYNEQFF. CDR3 bases: TGCGCTAAAAAAGGGACTCCCACCTACAATGAGCAGTTCTTC.

This clone was seen a handful of times. A much larger clone lies a single base off, so this may be a read error. The chain links TRBV20-1 to TRBJ2-3; 8 nucleotides align to TRBD2. The CDR3 sequence is 20 residues long. V lost 0 bases to trimming and J lost 2 bases; unmatched junction nucleotides: 19. The germline V gene has CDR1 DFQATT and CDR2 SNEGSKA (reference sequence). Written as DNA, the CDR3 is TGCAGTGCTAGAGATCCGGGTAGAAGGCGGGAGGAACCTATCACAGATACGCAGTATTTT. Protein: CSARDPGRRREEPITDTQYF.

As for this clone: At one of its ends the junction is not consistent with the germline gene, which may arise from a read error. V and J are TRBV12-3 or TRBV12-4 and TRBJ1-3; the D is unclear. CDR3 length: 13 amino acids. CDR3 nucleotide sequence: TGTGCCAGCAGTTTACACTCTGGGAACACCATATATTTT. This gives the protein CASSLHSGNTIYF.

This clone ranks as medium-sized. The gene calls are TRBV6-2 or TRBV6-3 and TRBJ2-7; 9 nucleotides match TRBD2. The CDR3 runs to 16 residues. The germline CDR1 and CDR2 sequences are MNHEY and SVGEGT. V gave up 5 bases and J gave up 2 bases; unmatched junction bases: 10. The chain's CDR3 is CASSTLEREVPYEQYF. The CDR3 nucleotides read TGTGCCAGCAGTACCCTGGAGCGGGAGGTACCCTACGAGCAGTACTTC.

This clone was counted ten times or more. The chain couples TRBV9 to TRBJ1-4, with a possible D match to TRBD1 (6 bases). The CDR3 length is 13 residues. V was clipped by 3 bases and J by 7 bases, with 10 bases between them. Germline CDR1 SGDLS, CDR2 YYNGEE. The CDR3 spells CASSGTEFEKLFF. DNA of the CDR3: TGTGCCAGCAGCGGGACAGAGTTTGAAAAACTGTTTTTT.

The sample holds many counts of this clone. The gene calls are TRBV12-3 or TRBV12-4 and TRBJ1-5; D remains unclear. V lost 2 bases, J lost 0 bases, and 20 bases lay in between. CDR3 size: 19 residues. The CDR3 loop reads CASSLSGIVTPYSNQPQHF. The CDR3 DNA follows: TGTGCCAGCAGTTTAAGTGGGATTGTTACCCCATATAGCAATCAGCCCCAGCATTTT.

This clone was recorded many times. This sample includes further DNA sequences coding for the same CDR3. The chain combines TRBV6-1 with TRBJ1-1; tentatively, D is TRBD1 (5 bases). The CDR3 runs 12 residues. Deletions cut 6 bases from V and 11 bases from J, with 16 bases between. Germline loops: CDR1 MNHNS, CDR2 SASEGT. The CDR3 spells CASSLIQGRAFF. As DNA, the CDR3 is TGTGCCAGCAGCCTTATCCAGGGTAGGGCTTTCTTT.

This clone was picked up many times. J is TRBJ2-1 and V is TRBV30; a weak D match, TRBD2 (5 bases). Trimming cost V 4 bases and J 9 bases, with 10 bases left between them. In germline, CDR1 is GTSNPN, CDR2 SVGIG (reference sequence). This CDR3 is built from 11 residues. CDR3: CAWMGEVEQFF. The CDR3, as DNA: TGTGCCTGGATGGGAGAGGTTGAGCAGTTCTTC.

In its sample, this clone was seen a few times. This chain joins TRBV28 and TRBJ2-1, with D maybe TRBD2 (6 bases). Trimming cost V 2 bases and J 5 bases, with 16 bases left between them. Germline assignment: CDR1 MDHEN and CDR2 SYDVKM. The CDR3 covers 16 residues. CDR3 sequence reads: CASSLGTSSGDNEQFF. CDR3 nucleotide sequence: TGTGCCAGCAGTTTAGGAACGAGTAGCGGAGACAATGAGCAGTTCTTC.

This clone was detected ten times or more. CDR3 nucleotides: TGTGCCAGCACCCCAGGGAGCCTCTCCTACGAGCAGTACTTC. The encoded protein is CASTPGSLSYEQYF. The V call is TRBV28, the J call TRBJ2-7; D tentatively reads TRBD1 or TRBD2 (5 bases each). Germline CDR1 and CDR2: MDHEN and SYDVKM. This CDR3 is built from 14 residues. Deletions cut 7 bases from V and 0 bases from J, with 13 bases between.

A note on this clone: Given the absence of the conserved phenylalanine or tryptophan at the CDR3 end, a read error is likely. The chain combines TRBV12-3 or TRBV12-4 with TRBJ1-1, with 7 bases identical to TRBD1. This CDR3 contains 13 residues. CDR3 sequence: CDSTATGVTEAFL. The CDR3 DNA reads TGTGACAGCACCGCTACAGGGGTCACTGAAGCTTTCCTT.